Below, 27 T cell receptor beta chains from the same sample are listed, as sequenced in a study of beta chain features in type 1 diabetes. General study points: Moderate yet significant TCRB CDR3 shortening was seen in Type 1 diabetes patients in all four CD4+ subsets.

All of the isolated RNA was reverse transcribed, so expressed TCRB transcripts were sequenced. Assay used: immunoSEQ multiplex PCR; TCRdb lists only in-frame clones, some missing. The sample contains approximately 43,000 clones, approximately 61% of which appear only once. Antigens of these TCRs are unknown. The material sequenced was Tregs from blood. All receptors come from a young man with type 1 diabetes. Some clones in this sample may be carry-over from other donors' samples.

The table lists this clone with a few counts. V and J are TRBV7-9 and TRBJ2-3; D ambiguous. Germline V lookup: CDR1 SEHNR, CDR2 FQNEAQ (reference sequence). Trimming removed 3 bases from V and 0 bases from J, with 4 bases in between. This CDR3 has 13 residues. CDR3 sequence (DNA): TGTGCCAGCAGCTTCTATAGCACAGATACGCAGTATTTT. As protein: CASSFYSTDTQYF.

Notes on this clone: Compared with germline, one end of the junction differs, possibly owing to a read error. The chain joins TRBV18 to TRBJ1-1, with D hard to call. The CDR3 has 15 residues. Germline CDR1 and CDR2: KGHSH and LQKENI. CDR3 protein: CASSQSTGYNIEAFF. The CDR3 DNA reads as TGTGCCAGCTCACAATCGACGGGATATAACATTGAAGCTTTCTTT.

The chain carries TRBV6-6 and TRBJ1-5; 8 nucleotides line up with TRBD1. V gave up 6 bases and J gave up 0 bases; unmatched junction bases: 1. Germline V gene sequence: CDR1 MNHNY, CDR2 SVGAGI (reference sequence). This CDR3 spans 14 amino acids. CDR3 in DNA: TGTGCCAGCAGAGGACAGGGTAGCAATCAGCCCCAGCATTTT. Residues: CASRGQGSNQPQHF.

As regards this clone: One end of the junction does not line up with germline, which may come from a read error. This rearrangement joins TRBV7-7 to TRBJ2-1; 8 bases are a match to TRBD2. CDR3 length equals 14 residues. From germline, CDR1 is SSHAT and CDR2 FNYEAQ (reference sequence). The CDR3 sequence is CASSLNLGGDEQFF. DNA of the CDR3: TGTGCTAGCAGCTTAAATCTCGGGGGGGATGAGCAGTTCTTC.

This clone has only a few counts. The chain uses TRBV11-3 and TRBJ2-2, with 9 bases identical to TRBD2. The CDR3 is made up of 16 amino acids. CDR1 is SGHNT and CDR2 is YENEEA in the germline V gene. The V gene end was trimmed by 5 bases and the J gene end by 0 bases; junction bases not matched to a gene: 4. CDR3 nucleotide sequence: TGTGCCAGCAGCCAGGGACTAGCCGCGAACACCGGGGAGCTGTTTTTT. It yields the protein CASSQGLAANTGELFF.

Only one count was recorded for this clone. The rearrangement joins TRBV2 to TRBJ1-1, with D maybe TRBD1 (5 bases). The CDR3 loop spans 11 amino acids. Germline V CDR1 and CDR2: SNHLY, FYNNEI. The CDR3 bases are TGTGCAGACCGGGGGAGCGCTGAAGCTTTCTTT. This translates into CADRGSAEAFF.

The gene calls are TRBV7-2 and TRBJ2-1; 14 nucleotides line up with TRBD2. The CDR3 runs to 16 residues. Germline CDR1 SGHTA, CDR2 FQGNSA. The J segment lost 7 bases and the V segment lost 1 base, leaving 3 bases of the junction unmatched. The CDR3 region has the DNA TGTGCCAGCAGCTTAGTGGGGACTAGCGGGGGAAATGAGCAGTTCTTC. It specifies CASSLVGTSGGNEQFF.

The chain employs TRBV19 and TRBJ2-1, with TRBD2 matching over 8 bases. Germline lookup yields CDR1 LNHDA and CDR2 SQIVND (reference sequence). The CDR3 spans 16 residues. J lost 2 bases, V lost 0 bases, and 3 bases had no gene match. CDR3 DNA: TGTGCCAGTAGTATAGAGGTCGGGGGGGCCTACAATGAGCAGTTCTTC. Encoded protein: CASSIEVGGAYNEQFF.

V is TRBV5-4 and J is TRBJ1-2; TRBD1 agrees at 9 bases. The V and J ends lost 3 bases and 6 bases, in that order; junction bases with no gene match: 6. Germline V gene data show CDR1 as SGHNT and CDR2 as YYREEE (reference sequence). The CDR3 totals 14 residues. Written as DNA, the CDR3 is TGTGCCAGCAGCTGGGGACAGGGAATTGATGGCTACACCTTC. This codes for CASSWGQGIDGYTF.

The chain has TRBV9 and TRBJ2-5; D is perhaps TRBD1 (6 bases). Germline V gives CDR1 SGDLS, CDR2 YYNGEE. V was clipped by 0 bases and J by 2 bases, with 11 bases between them. The CDR3 has 15 amino acids. The CDR3 sequence: CASSVDPTGQETQYF. The CDR3 DNA follows: TGTGCCAGCAGCGTAGACCCGACAGGACAAGAGACCCAGTACTTC.

The V gene is TRBV11-1, the J gene TRBJ2-1; tentative D call: TRBD2 (5 bases). Trimming took off 6 bases at V and 10 bases at J, with 16 bases between the two ends. The CDR3 contains 13 residues. Germline V gene lookup returns CDR1 SGHAT and CDR2 FQDESV (reference sequence). CDR3 nucleotides: TGTGCCAGCAGTCTTGACCTGTCGGGGGAGCAGTTCTTC. Protein product: CASSLDLSGEQFF.

The chain recombines TRBV7-8 with TRBJ1-2, with D perhaps matching TRBD1 (5 bases). Germline CDR1 is SGHVS and CDR2 is FQNEAQ. The V and J ends lost 7 bases and 7 bases respectively, with 19 bases between them. The CDR3 runs to 14 residues. CDR3 loop: CASNIGGGSVGYTF. CDR3 bases: TGTGCCAGCAACATCGGGGGGGGTTCGGTTGGCTACACCTTC.

This chain connects TRBV18 to TRBJ2-7; 12 bases agree with TRBD2. The germline V gene encodes CDR1 KGHSH and CDR2 LQKENI. J gave up 3 bases and V 1 base, and 7 bases lay outside the gene matches. This CDR3 is 17 amino acids long. The CDR3 coding sequence is TGTGCCAGCTCACCACGAGCTAGCGGGGGGGCCATCTACGAGCAGTACTTC. Translation: CASSPRASGGAIYEQYF.

The chain uses TRBV5-1 and TRBJ1-1; no definite D call. The germline CDR1 and CDR2 sequences are SGHRS and YFSETQ. This CDR3 has 15 residues. V gave up 0 bases and J gave up 1 base, with 10 bases separating them. CDR3 sequence: CASSLGEGWNTEAFF. DNA for the CDR3: TGCGCCAGCAGCTTGGGGGAGGGATGGAACACTGAAGCTTTCTTT.

This chain joins TRBV14 and TRBJ2-1; a weak D match, TRBD2 (5 bases). Germline values: CDR1 SGHDN, CDR2 FVKESK. Trimming took 1 base from V and 10 from J, leaving 11 bases between them. The length of the CDR3 is 13 residues. The DNA for the CDR3 is TGTGCCAGCAGCCAAGTCGGGGTTATAGAGCAGTTCTTC. It codes for CASSQVGVIEQFF.

The rearrangement uses TRBV7-2 and TRBJ2-1; no definite D call. Germline V lookup: CDR1 SGHTA, CDR2 FQGNSA. Between the trimmed V and J ends, which lost 1 base and 0 bases, there was a span of 7 bases. The CDR3 contains 15 residues. The CDR3 coding sequence is TGTGCCAGCAGCTTAGGGCCTTCCTCCTACAATGAGCAGTTCTTC. It is translated as CASSLGPSSYNEQFF.

The sample holds a few counts of this clone. V usage is TRBV11-2 and J usage is TRBJ2-1; 13 positions match TRBD2. The CDR3 is 18 residues long. In germline, CDR1 is SGHAT, CDR2 FQNNGV. V lost 4 bases, J lost 4 bases, and 10 bases stayed unmatched. The DNA of the CDR3 is TGTGCCAGCAGCTCCAAAGGGGGACTAGCGGGACGGTACAATGAGCAGTTCTTC. Its protein product is CASSSKGGLAGRYNEQFF.

This clone appeared once. The chain joins TRBV5-1 to TRBJ1-1; D is perhaps TRBD1 (5 bases). Trimming took 1 base from V and 1 from J, leaving 11 bases between them. The CDR3 is 15 residues long. CDR1 and CDR2 from the germline V gene are SGHRS and YFSETQ. The CDR3: CASSLLRGGNTEAFF. The CDR3 nucleotides read TGCGCCAGCAGCTTGTTACGGGGGGGGAACACTGAAGCTTTCTTT.

J is TRBJ2-3 and V is TRBV27; D is perhaps TRBD1 (5 bases). The CDR3 is 16 residues long. The V and J ends lost 6 bases and 5 bases respectively, with 21 bases between them. The germline V gene encodes CDR1 MNHEY and CDR2 SMNVEV (reference sequence). The DNA of the CDR3 is TGTGCCAGCAGCAGCTCATGGGGCCCCCGTATAGATACGCAGTATTTT. This translates into CASSSSWGPRIDTQYF.

The sample holds a few counts of this clone. The chain's CDR3 is CASSFGGNYGYTF. The CDR3 coding sequence is TGTGCCAGCAGTTTCGGGGGGAACTATGGCTACACCTTC. The rearrangement uses TRBV28 and TRBJ1-2; D possibly corresponds to TRBD1 (5 bases). Germline assignment: CDR1 MDHEN and CDR2 SYDVKM. The CDR3 is made up of 13 amino acids. V was pared by 3 bases and J by 2 bases, with 7 bases between.

There are a few counts of this clone. V usage is TRBV7-8 and J usage is TRBJ1-1; TRBD1 might be the D (6 bases). This CDR3 has 14 residues. Germline V gene data show CDR1 as SGHVS and CDR2 as FQNEAQ. V was clipped by 3 bases and J by 1 base, with 9 bases between them. As DNA, the CDR3 is TGTGCCAGCAGCTTCCTGACAGGGAACACTGAAGCTTTCTTT. Its translation is CASSFLTGNTEAFF.

This chain connects TRBV2 to TRBJ2-7; D not certain. V dropped 7 bases and J dropped 0 bases, with 10 bases sitting between them. The CDR3 is 13 amino acids. CDR1 is SNHLY and CDR2 is FYNNEI in the germline V gene. CDR3 amino acids: CASKMLSSYEQYF. In DNA, the CDR3 is TGTGCCAGCAAGATGCTCAGCTCCTACGAGCAGTACTTC.

The chain is built from TRBV6-5 and TRBJ1-2; possible D gene TRBD1, 6 bases. The CDR3 runs 15 residues. Germline assignment: CDR1 MNHEY and CDR2 SVGAGI. Trimming pared 6 bases from V and 1 base from J, leaving 15 bases between. The CDR3 sequence is CASRSHREINYGYTF. CDR3 sequence (DNA): TGTGCCAGCAGAAGCCACAGGGAGATTAACTATGGCTACACCTTC.

This clone was counted a few times. This chain uses TRBV5-1 with TRBJ1-2; 7 bases fit TRBD1. CDR1 is SGHRS and CDR2 is YFSETQ in the germline V gene. J was trimmed by 6 bases and V by 7 bases; bases with no gene match: 9. CDR3 length: 13 residues. CDR3 bases: TGCGCCAGCCGTTTGGGGACAGACGATGGCTACACCTTC. Amino acids: CASRLGTDDGYTF.

The chain joins TRBV5-1 to TRBJ2-7; 8 bases are shared with TRBD2. The CDR3 consists of 15 residues. Trimming cost V 4 bases and J 3 bases; bases outside gene matches: 9. Per germline, CDR1 SGHRS and CDR2 YFSETQ. The chain's CDR3 is CASSLGASGSYEQYF. The CDR3 DNA reads as TGCGCCAGCAGCCTGGGGGCCAGCGGGAGCTACGAGCAGTACTTC.

This rearrangement joins TRBV6-6 to TRBJ2-5; perhaps TRBD2 as D (7 bases). The germline CDR1 and CDR2 sequences are MNHNY and SVGAGI (reference sequence). V lost 7 bases to trimming and J lost 12 bases, with 27 bases between them. The CDR3 spans 15 residues. This chain's CDR3 is CASINGGAVSGEKYF. CDR3 nucleotides: TGTGCCAGCATTAATGGGGGGGCTGTCTCAGGGGAGAAGTACTTC.

The chain joins TRBV18 to TRBJ2-4, with D possibly being TRBD2 (5 bases). The CDR3 covers 14 residues. With 3 bases removed from V and 6 bases from J, the gap between germline ends came to 12 bases. The germline V gene has CDR1 KGHSH and CDR2 LQKENI. CDR3 nucleotides: TGTGCCAGCTCACCCGCCGGGGTACGAAACATTCAGTACTTC. Amino acids: CASSPAGVRNIQYF.